Each of the 8 T cell receptor beta chains below was sequenced from the same sample in a study of cytomegalovirus exposure and HLA in healthy donors (dated by TCRdb to 2015 to 2018). To prepare the library, the immunoSEQ multiplex PCR assay was applied. A mixture of 60 forward primers for TCR Vbeta segments and 13 reverse primers for TCR Jbeta segments was used in the multiplex PCR. What TCRdb holds here is the immuneACCESS table cut down to in-frame rearrangements. Part of the clones is not present; checked against another copy, under half of the missing clones reflect an unresolved V gene, and the others are unexplained. Here the sample has 130,000 to 150,000 clones; 70% to 85% occur a single time. The ten largest clonotypes hold roughly 9.9% of the sample. What was sequenced was PBMCs. Receptor source: a woman aged 55-70 years in good health and CMV-seropositive.

The chain joins TRBV4-1 to TRBJ2-7; D gene unclear. Trimming took off 4 bases at V and 1 base at J, with 11 bases between the two ends. Germline values: CDR1 MGHRA, CDR2 YSYEKL. The CDR3 totals 14 residues. The DNA for the CDR3 is TGCGCCAGCAGCCCCTCTCTACGGTCCTACGAGCAGTACTTC. Protein product: CASSPSLRSYEQYF.

This sequence joins TRBV27 and TRBJ1-1; D gene unclear. This CDR3 is built from 13 residues. The V end was cut by 6 bases, the J end by 1 base, with 9 bases between. Germline-derived CDR1 and CDR2 are MNHEY and SMNVEV (reference sequence). The CDR3 region has the DNA TGTGCCAGCAGCCCCTTAGAGAACACTGAAGCTTTCTTT. Encoded protein: CASSPLENTEAFF.

This chain connects TRBV4-3 to TRBJ2-1, with TRBD2 matching 10 bases. Germline V gene sequence: CDR1 LGHNA, CDR2 YSLEER. Unmatched junction bases numbered 2, after V lost 4 bases and J lost 2 bases. CDR3 length: 15 residues. DNA for the CDR3: TGCGCCAGCAGCCTAAGCGGGGGGGCCTACAATGAGCAGTTCTTC. Its protein is CASSLSGGAYNEQFF.

The chain's CDR3 is CASSLWASGGSYEQYF. CDR3 DNA: TGCGCCAGCAGCTTGTGGGCCTCGGGGGGCTCCTACGAGCAGTACTTC. V and J are TRBV5-1 and TRBJ2-7; 7 nucleotides match TRBD2. After removal of 1 base from V and 0 bases from J, the junction contained 7 bases not matched to a gene. Germline-derived CDR1 and CDR2 are SGHRS and YFSETQ. The CDR3 runs 16 residues.

The chain has TRBV7-2 and TRBJ2-7, with TRBD2 as a possible D gene (6 bases). The CDR3 contains 12 residues. V was cut by 0 bases and J by 6 bases, with 6 bases left in between. Germline V CDR1 and CDR2: SGHTA, FQGNSA. CDR3 protein: CASSLAGGEQYF. CDR3 in DNA: TGTGCCAGCAGCTTAGCGGGGGGCGAGCAGTACTTC.

The V gene is TRBV28, the J gene TRBJ2-7; 10 nucleotides line up with TRBD2. The germline V gene has CDR1 MDHEN and CDR2 SYDVKM. The CDR3 is 16 amino acids. J lost 3 bases, V lost 4 bases, and 9 bases had no gene match. This CDR3 is CASSSVTSGAVYEQYF. In DNA form, the CDR3 reads TGTGCCAGCAGTTCTGTAACTAGCGGGGCCGTCTACGAGCAGTACTTC.

The chain recombines TRBV4-1 with TRBJ1-2; D is ambiguous. V was pared by 0 bases and J by 7 bases, with 12 bases between. Per germline, CDR1 MGHRA and CDR2 YSYEKL. This CDR3 spans 14 amino acids. In DNA form, the CDR3 reads TGCGCCAGCAGCCAAGATCTGGGCCCGCGTGGCTACACCTTC. Amino acids: CASSQDLGPRGYTF.

This sequence joins TRBV5-1 and TRBJ1-6; the match to TRBD1 covers 9 bases. The CDR3 totals 20 residues. V gave up 0 bases and J gave up 6 bases; unmatched junction bases: 16. Germline CDR1 is SGHRS and CDR2 is YFSETQ. CDR3 in DNA: TGCGCCAGCAGCTTGGGAGGGACAGGGAGGTCCCAGAGACCTAATTCACCCCTCCACTTT. It translates to CASSLGGTGRSQRPNSPLHF.